One and the same sample provided the 20 T cell receptor beta chains below, sequenced in a study of T-cell memory formation after mild COVID-19. TCRdb reprocessed the 5' RACE reads with MiXCR, giving one entry per CDR3 protein. The repertoire consists of roughly 130,000 distinct CDR3 sequences, with around 6.3% occurring once and the leading ten covering roughly 2%. The specimen was PBMCs or a T cell subset sorted from them (not recorded which). The receptors come from an adult woman who had mild COVID-19 (a few samples of this study predate the infection). Cell type and time point are not known.

This clonotype has more than one count but fewer than ten. V is TRBV5-1 and J is TRBJ2-1; 8 nucleotides agree with TRBD2. The CDR3 has 17 residues. V gave up 0 bases and J gave up 6 bases; unmatched junction bases: 11. Germline CDR1 reads SGHRS; CDR2 reads YFSETQ. In DNA, the CDR3 is TGCGCCAGCAGCTTGGCCGGCGAAAGCGGGGGTCTCAATGAGCAGTTCTTC. The encoded protein is CASSLAGESGGLNEQFF. The complete variable domain, with remaining parts taken from reference TRBV5-1 and TRBJ2-1, reads KAGVTQTPRYLIKTRGQQVTLSCSPISGHRSVSWYQQTPGQGLQFLFEYFSETQRNKGNFPGRFSGRQFSNSRSEMNVSTLELGDSALYLCASSLAGESGGLNEQFFGPGTRLTVL.

The table lists this clonotype with many counts. The rearrangement links TRBV30 to TRBJ1-6; no clear D. V was clipped by 3 bases and J by 6 bases, with 12 bases between them. CDR3 length: 14 amino acids. Germline assignment: CDR1 GTSNPN and CDR2 SVGIG (reference sequence). Here the CDR3 DNA reads TGTGCCTGGAGGGGAGTAGGGTTTAATTCACCCCTCCACTTT. The encoded protein is CAWRGVGFNSPLHF.

In this sample, this clonotype turned up a few times. The chain has TRBV5-6 and TRBJ2-5; 9 nucleotides agree with TRBD2. The CDR3 spans 16 residues. Germline V gene lookup returns CDR1 SGHDT and CDR2 YYEEEE. V shed 5 bases and J 6 bases; nucleotides not matched to a gene: 14. The CDR3: CASSPPGLAFPKTQYF. The CDR3 coding sequence is TGTGCCAGCAGTCCGCCGGGACTAGCTTTTCCGAAGACCCAGTACTTC.

This clonotype was counted between two and nine times. This rearrangement joins TRBV6-2 or TRBV6-3 to TRBJ2-3; TRBD2 agrees at 10 bases. The CDR3 runs to 15 residues. Germline V gene sequence: CDR1 MNHEY, CDR2 SVGEGT. V trimming: 2 bases; J trimming: 5 bases; junction bases outside the gene matches: 4. The chain's CDR3 is CASSYGLAGVDTQYF. In nucleotides, the CDR3 is TGTGCCAGCAGTTACGGTCTAGCGGGAGTAGATACGCAGTATTTT.

This clonotype was detected only a few times. The V call is TRBV20-1, the J call TRBJ2-1; D not certain. The CDR3 covers 13 residues. Germline CDR1 reads DFQATT; CDR2 reads SNEGSKA (reference sequence). Trimming took off 5 bases at V and 2 bases at J, with 10 bases between the two ends. The CDR3 nucleotides read TGCAGTGCTCCCCGGCAAACCTACAATGAGCAGTTCTTC. It encodes CSAPRQTYNEQFF.

Only a few counts were recorded for this clonotype. V usage is TRBV30 and J usage is TRBJ2-3; TRBD2 agrees at 8 bases. This CDR3 is built from 16 residues. Germline assignment: CDR1 GTSNPN and CDR2 SVGIG (reference sequence). The J segment lost 4 bases and the V segment lost 2 bases, leaving 11 bases of the junction unmatched. The CDR3 reads CAWSTLRGGRADTQYF. CDR3 nucleotide sequence: TGTGCCTGGAGTACTCTCCGCGGGGGGCGTGCAGATACGCAGTATTTT.

The CDR3 nucleotides read TGTGCCAGCAGCTTAGAACGGGGCAGCATCAGCTTCTACGAGCAGTACTTC. Its translation is CASSLERGSISFYEQYF. The chain is built from TRBV11-2 and TRBJ2-7; D may correspond to TRBD1 or TRBD2 (5 bases each). The CDR3 is made up of 17 amino acids. Germline CDR1 is SGHAT and CDR2 is FQNNGV. The germline V and J ends were trimmed by 0 bases and 3 bases, with 18 bases remaining between them.

This rearrangement joins TRBV7-3 to TRBJ1-6; 10 bases map to TRBD1. Looked up from germline, CDR1 is SGHTA and CDR2 is FQGTGA. There are 13 residues in the CDR3. With 4 bases clipped from V and 11 bases from J, the junction kept 2 bases outside the gene matches. In DNA form, the CDR3 reads TGTGCCAGCAGCTCGGGGACAGGGGCACCCCTCCACTTT. Protein: CASSSGTGAPLHF.

This clonotype has ten or more counts. The CDR3 region is CSVAGVGYEQYF. CDR3 nucleotide sequence: TGCAGTGTCGCGGGAGTGGGATACGAGCAGTACTTC. The chain couples TRBV20-1 to TRBJ2-7; TRBD2 aligns across 7 bases. The J segment lost 4 bases and the V segment lost 7 bases, leaving 7 bases of the junction unmatched. The CDR3 consists of 12 residues. Germline V gene data show CDR1 as DFQATT and CDR2 as SNEGSKA (reference sequence).

This clonotype showed up many times. The chain uses TRBV7-2 and TRBJ1-6, with D possibly being TRBD1 (6 bases). The CDR3 contains 18 residues. The V gene lost 5 bases and the J gene lost 2 bases, with 19 bases spanning the gap. CDR1 and CDR2 (germline): SGHTA, FQGNSA. The CDR3 nucleotides are TGTGCCAGCAGCGATCGGCCAGGGGCAATGGCCTATAATTCACCCCTCCACTTT. Amino acid sequence: CASSDRPGAMAYNSPLHF.

This clonotype has a handful of counts. The chain links TRBV27 to TRBJ1-1; the D is unclear. There are 13 residues in the CDR3. The V gene's germline CDR1 is MNHEY and CDR2 SMNVEV (reference sequence). V was shortened by 1 base and J by 9 bases, with 12 bases between the two germline ends. CDR3 loop: CASSLFDGSQAFF. DNA for the CDR3: TGTGCCAGCAGTTTATTTGACGGCTCGCAAGCTTTCTTT.

This clonotype was observed a handful of times. The V gene is TRBV29-1, the J gene TRBJ2-1, with unresolved D. The length of the CDR3 is 11 residues. V was clipped by 7 bases and J by 8 bases, with 12 bases between them. Germline lookup yields CDR1 SQVTM and CDR2 ANQGSEA. The DNA of the CDR3 is TGCAGCGCAGGAGCAGCCTATGAGCAGTTCTTC. It encodes CSAGAAYEQFF.

This clonotype was observed at least ten times. The chain employs TRBV5-1 and TRBJ2-1; TRBD2 agrees at 9 bases. The V gene end was trimmed by 4 bases and the J gene end by 8 bases; junction bases not matched to a gene: 13. Germline assignment: CDR1 SGHRS and CDR2 YFSETQ. The CDR3 has 16 residues. Here the CDR3 reads CASSLTGRGGAHEQFF. DNA for the CDR3: TGCGCCAGCAGCCTCACGGGGCGGGGGGGCGCGCATGAGCAGTTCTTC.

This clonotype was counted many times. V and J are TRBV5-1 and TRBJ2-5; D is uncertain. V was shortened by 0 bases and J by 4 bases, with 10 bases between the two germline ends. The CDR3 sequence is 14 residues long. CDR1 is SGHRS and CDR2 is YFSETQ in the germline V gene. In DNA, the CDR3 is TGCGCCAGCAGCTTGGAAGGGAATAGAGAGACCCAGTACTTC. Translation gives CASSLEGNRETQYF.

This clonotype was observed at least ten times. The CDR3 loop reads CASSLGGHSEEKLFF. CDR3 in DNA: TGCGCCAGCAGCTTGGGGGGGCATTCTGAAGAAAAACTGTTTTTT. The chain uses TRBV5-1 and TRBJ1-4, with D possibly matching TRBD1 (6 bases). The V end was cut by 0 bases, the J end by 8 bases, with 14 bases between. This CDR3 contains 15 residues. Germline V gene lookup returns CDR1 SGHRS and CDR2 YFSETQ.

This clonotype came up many times. The V and J genes are TRBV5-1 and TRBJ2-3; 9 bases map to TRBD1. The trim removed 0 bases at V and 1 base at J, leaving 6 bases unmatched. CDR3 size: 17 residues. The germline CDR1 and CDR2 sequences are SGHRS and YFSETQ. CDR3 loop: CASSLASTGGGTDTQYF. CDR3 in DNA: TGCGCCAGCAGCTTGGCCTCAACAGGGGGCGGCACAGATACGCAGTATTTT.

This clonotype has a handful of counts. This CDR3 is CASSLGSARTDTQYF. The DNA of the CDR3 is TGTGCCAGCAGCTTAGGAAGCGCCCGCACAGATACGCAGTATTTT. The rearrangement uses TRBV7-2 and TRBJ2-3; D gene uncertain. Per the germline V gene, CDR1 is SGHTA and CDR2 is FQGNSA. This CDR3 spans 15 amino acids. V dropped 1 base and J dropped 1 base, with 9 bases sitting between them.

This clonotype showed up many times. The chain combines TRBV20-1 with TRBJ1-1, with 9 bases that match TRBD1. The CDR3 contains 15 residues. Germline assignment: CDR1 DFQATT and CDR2 SNEGSKA (reference sequence). The ends lost 3 bases at V and 3 bases at J; junction bases unmatched: 8. CDR3 sequence reads: CSARPADRGDTEAFF. The CDR3 coding sequence is TGCAGTGCTAGGCCCGCCGACAGGGGGGACACTGAAGCTTTCTTT.

The V call is TRBV19, the J call TRBJ1-5, with D tentatively TRBD1 (5 bases). This CDR3 contains 14 residues. The V and J ends lost 4 bases and 9 bases respectively, with 16 bases between them. The germline V gene has CDR1 LNHDA and CDR2 SQIVND (reference sequence). CDR3 nucleotide sequence: TGTGCCAGTAGTAGGGCAGGGAGGTTCTCGCCCCAGCATTTT. Translated, it gives CASSRAGRFSPQHF. Supplemented by reference TRBV19 and TRBJ1-5, the full variable domain reads DGGITQSPKYLFRKEGQNVTLSCEQNLNHDAMYWYRQDPGQGLRLIYYSQIVNDFQKGDIAEGYSVSREKKESFPLTVTSAQKNPTAFYLCASSRAGRFSPQHFGDGTRLSIL.

The sample holds a few counts of this clonotype. This sequence joins TRBV9 and TRBJ2-3; either TRBD1 or TRBD2 may fit D (5 bases each). There are 16 residues in the CDR3. The germline V gene has CDR1 SGDLS and CDR2 YYNGEE. Trimming shortened V by 0 bases and J by 0 bases, and 11 bases separated the two germline ends. DNA of the CDR3: TGTGCCAGCAGCGTAGCTACGGGGACCAGCACAGATACGCAGTATTTT. Amino acids: CASSVATGTSTDTQYF.